The TCR beta chain described here comes from a study of cytomegalovirus exposure and HLA in healthy donors. Study-level findings and limits: The listing of 150 to 200 TCR beta chains classed them as cytomegalovirus-associated.

About this clone itself: The antigen is not known.

This PCR relied on a set of 60 Vbeta primers and 13 Jbeta primers. Here immunoSEQ multiplex PCR was the method, and the copy in TCRdb shows in-frame clones only, minus some. The sample lists approximately 65,000 clones; 60% to 80% were seen once. CDR3 length: 18 residues. The V and J ends lost 0 bases and 4 bases, in that order; junction bases with no gene match: 10. Looked up from germline, CDR1 is MNHEY and CDR2 is SMNVEV (reference sequence). This receptor was identified in a man aged 35-49 years in good health and CMV-seropositive. The rearrangement links TRBV27 to TRBJ2-3, with 10 bases lining up with TRBD1. Sequencing input: PBMCs. CDR3 bases: TGTGCCAGCAGTTTATCTTTGGAGACAGGGGGCATCCCAGATACGCAGTATTTT. It specifies CASSLSLETGGIPDTQYF.